These 18 T cell receptor beta chains share one sample of origin, sequenced in a study of post-analysis software for immune sequencing data. General observations from the study: In patients, four to six TRBV segments were more frequent than in controls, with TRBV5-6, TRBV5-1 and TRBV20-1 among them.

These receptors are not linked to any known antigen. TCR beta cDNA libraries had unique molecular identifiers. TCRdb reanalysed the PCR reads using MiXCR and keeps one entry per CDR3 protein. This repertoire shows 600,000 to 750,000 distinct CDR3 sequences, around 64% found once; its top ten account for about 10%. The sample consisted of blood. These receptors were collected from a girl aged 2 to 9 with multiple sclerosis.

This chain connects TRBV29-1 to TRBJ2-1; possibly TRBD1 for D (7 bases). V lost 6 bases, J lost 9 bases, and 18 bases lay in between. The germline CDR1 and CDR2 sequences are SQVTM and ANQGSEA. The CDR3 sequence is 13 residues long. The DNA of the CDR3 is TGCAGCGTAGACAGGGACGGGAGAGGTGAGCAGTTCTTC. Its protein is CSVDRDGRGEQFF.

This clonotype has ten or more counts. This rearrangement joins TRBV7-2 to TRBJ2-5; D perhaps matches TRBD1 (5 bases). The CDR3 has 14 residues. Trimming stripped 1 base from V and 1 base from J, with 7 bases between. From germline, CDR1 is SGHTA and CDR2 FQGNSA. The chain's CDR3 is CASSLVTGQETQYF. The CDR3 bases are TGTGCCAGCAGCTTAGTTACAGGCCAAGAGACCCAGTACTTC.

V usage is TRBV7-2 and J usage is TRBJ2-3, with D hard to call. The CDR3 extends over 14 amino acids. V lost 5 bases and J 6 bases, leaving 15 bases between the germline ends. CDR1 is SGHTA and CDR2 is FQGNSA in the germline V gene. CDR3 region: CASSQFSHEDTQYF. In DNA, the CDR3 is TGTGCCAGCAGCCAATTTAGCCATGAGGATACGCAGTATTTT.

This chain connects TRBV7-6 to TRBJ2-1; D tentatively fits TRBD1 or TRBD2 (5 bases each). The CDR3 sequence is 16 residues long. Trimming stripped 4 bases from V and 6 bases from J, with 19 bases between. The V gene's germline CDR1 is SGHVS and CDR2 FNYEAQ. CDR3 region: CASSWDGAIVSNEQFF. The CDR3 DNA is TGTGCCAGCAGCTGGGACGGAGCGATAGTCAGCAATGAGCAGTTCTTC.

This clonotype came up a few times. This sequence joins TRBV7-9 and TRBJ2-3, with 9 bases lining up with TRBD2. The CDR3 has 15 residues. Germline-derived CDR1 and CDR2 are SEHNR and FQNEAQ (reference sequence). The trim removed 6 bases at V and 1 base at J, leaving 5 bases unmatched. CDR3 DNA sequence: TGTGCCAGCAGGTCATTAGCGGGGGGCACAGATACGCAGTATTTT. Amino acids: CASRSLAGGTDTQYF.

The chain couples TRBV28 to TRBJ2-1; perhaps D is TRBD1 or TRBD2 (5 bases each). Trimming shortened V by 4 bases and J by 3 bases, and 13 bases separated the two germline ends. The CDR3 has 15 residues. Germline V CDR1 and CDR2: MDHEN, SYDVKM. The CDR3 is CASSSQGPDYNEQFF. Written as DNA, the CDR3 is TGTGCCAGCAGTTCCCAGGGACCCGACTACAATGAGCAGTTCTTC.

This chain connects TRBV12-3 or TRBV12-4 to TRBJ2-6; 8 bases map to TRBD1. With V trimmed by 6 bases and J by 1 base, 5 bases remained unmatched. CDR3 length equals 16 residues. The CDR3 spells CASRTGAGSGANVLTF. For the CDR3, the DNA is TGTGCCAGCAGGACAGGGGCAGGTTCTGGGGCCAACGTCCTGACTTTC.

V is TRBV4-2 and J is TRBJ2-1; no clear D. This CDR3 region has 13 residues. Germline CDR1 and CDR2: LGHNA and YNFKEQ. V shed 5 bases and J shed 4 bases, with 9 bases lying between them. CDR3 in amino acids: CASSLKPYNEQFF. The CDR3 bases are TGTGCCAGCAGCTTAAAACCTTACAATGAGCAGTTCTTC.

This chain connects TRBV6-6 to TRBJ1-6; 10 nucleotides agree with TRBD1. Trimming cost V 5 bases and J 7 bases; bases outside gene matches: 5. The CDR3 spans 15 residues. From germline, CDR1 is MNHNY and CDR2 SVGAGI (reference sequence). CDR3 in amino acids: CASSGGQGVNSPLHF. CDR3 nucleotides: TGTGCCAGCAGTGGTGGACAGGGGGTGAATTCACCCCTCCACTTT.

In its sample, this clonotype was seen a few times. This chain joins TRBV29-1 and TRBJ2-3; D possibly corresponds to TRBD1 (6 bases). Germline CDR1 SQVTM, CDR2 ANQGSEA. There are 14 residues in the CDR3. The ends were cut back, 7 bases at V and 5 bases at J, with 19 bases in the middle. In DNA form, the CDR3 reads TGCAGCGCCCTAGACAGGCGCCTGGGAGATACGCAGTATTTT. Translated: CSALDRRLGDTQYF.

The chain uses TRBV27 and TRBJ1-5; perhaps TRBD1 as D (6 bases). Germline CDR1 MNHEY, CDR2 SMNVEV (reference sequence). The CDR3 contains 15 residues. Trimming removed 4 bases from V and 3 bases from J, with 13 bases in between. The CDR3 nucleotides read TGTGCCAGCAGTTCACGGGGGCTGAACAATCAGCCCCAGCATTTT. It codes for CASSSRGLNNQPQHF.

The CDR3 DNA sequence: TGTGCCAGCAGTGATGTAAGGCAGGGGGCCCACAATGAGCAGTTCTTC. Its translation: CASSDVRQGAHNEQFF. V and J are TRBV25-1 and TRBJ2-1; 8 nucleotides line up with TRBD1. CDR1 is MGHDK and CDR2 is SYGVNS in the germline V gene. This CDR3 spans 16 amino acids. The trim removed 3 bases at V and 5 bases at J, leaving 9 bases unmatched. Looking up the rest from reference TRBV25-1 and TRBJ2-1 gives the full variable domain: EADIYQTPRYLVIGTGKKITLECSQTMGHDKMYWYQQDPGMELHLIHYSYGVNSTEKGDLSSESTVSRIRTEHFPLTLESARPSHTSQYLCASSDVRQGAHNEQFFGPGTRLTVL.

This clonotype was seen only once. The chain recombines TRBV10-1 with TRBJ2-3; D remains ambiguous. V was cut by 0 bases and J by 1 base, with 11 bases left in between. This CDR3 region has 16 residues. Germline-derived CDR1 and CDR2 are WNHNN and SYGVQD (reference sequence). The CDR3 DNA reads TGCGCCAGCAGTGAGTCACCGGGTATAGGCACAGATACGCAGTATTTT. Translation: CASSESPGIGTDTQYF.

V is TRBV15 and J is TRBJ1-4, with D possibly matching TRBD1 (6 bases). This CDR3 has 15 amino acids. CDR1 and CDR2 from the germline V gene are LNHNV and YYDKDF (reference sequence). V lost 0 bases and J lost 6, with 11 bases in between. The DNA of the CDR3 is TGTGCCACCAGCAGAGATCGACGGGGGCATGAAAAACTGTTTTTT. Amino acid sequence: CATSRDRRGHEKLFF. Variable domain in full (rest from reference TRBV15 and TRBJ1-4): DAMVIQNPRYQVTQFGKPVTLSCSQTLNHNVMYWYQQKSSQAPKLLFHYYDKDFNNEADTPDNFQSRRPNTSFCFLDIRSPGLGDTAMYLCATSRDRRGHEKLFFGSGTQLSVL.

The chain carries TRBV5-1 and TRBJ2-3; TRBD1 might be the D (5 bases). CDR1 SGHRS and CDR2 YFSETQ come from the germline V gene. Trimming took 6 bases from V and 6 from J, leaving 23 bases between them. The CDR3 length is 16 residues. For the CDR3, the DNA is TGCGCCAGCAATTCGGGCAGGGCCGCTCTCGCGGATACGCAGTATTTT. Protein product: CASNSGRAALADTQYF.

This clonotype was counted a few times. The CDR3 DNA reads as TGCGCCAGCAGCCAAGTACCGGGACAGGGGGTATACAATGAGCAGTTCTTC. It yields the protein CASSQVPGQGVYNEQFF. The V and J genes are TRBV4-1 and TRBJ2-1, with 11 bases that match TRBD1. V trimming: 1 base; J trimming: 4 bases; junction bases outside the gene matches: 6. In germline, CDR1 is MGHRA, CDR2 YSYEKL. The CDR3 loop spans 17 amino acids.

V usage is TRBV12-3 or TRBV12-4 and J usage is TRBJ2-7; 7 bases are shared with TRBD1. V trimming: 5 bases; J trimming: 7 bases; junction bases outside the gene matches: 8. The CDR3 spans 13 residues. The CDR3 nucleotides are TGTGCCAGCAGTCACAGACAGGGTGGAGAGCAGTACTTC. This translates into CASSHRQGGEQYF.

The rearrangement links TRBV11-2 to TRBJ1-1; D is uncertain. The V end was cut by 1 base, the J end by 6 bases, with 12 bases between. CDR3 length equals 14 residues. Per germline, CDR1 SGHAT and CDR2 FQNNGV. The CDR3 reads CASSLGSGGSEAFF. The DNA for the CDR3 is TGTGCCAGCAGCTTAGGGTCAGGTGGCTCTGAAGCTTTCTTT.